The 7 T cell receptor beta chains below come from one sample, sequenced in a study of cytomegalovirus exposure and HLA in healthy donors. Primers for the PCR totalled 60 Vbeta and 13 Jbeta. Assay: immunoSEQ multiplex PCR; the TCRdb copy retains only in-frame clones and omits some. The sample holds 120,000 to 150,000 clones; 76% are singletons and the top ten take under 4.5%. Sequenced sample: PBMCs. All receptors derive from a man between 18 and 35 years old in good health and CMV-seronegative.

The CDR3 sequence: CASSPSRTANTDTQYF. The CDR3 DNA reads TGTGCCAGCAGCCCCAGCCGCACAGCCAACACAGATACGCAGTATTTT. This chain connects TRBV11-3 to TRBJ2-3; D remains unclear. The CDR3 sequence is 16 residues long. The ends were cut back, 5 bases at V and 2 bases at J, with 17 bases in the middle. Germline CDR1 SGHNT, CDR2 YENEEA.

CDR3 in amino acids: CASSLGAGFYNEQFF. As DNA, the CDR3 is TGTGCCAGCAGCTTAGGGGCAGGGTTCTACAATGAGCAGTTCTTC. The V gene is TRBV7-7, the J gene TRBJ2-1; D is possibly TRBD1 (5 bases). V dropped 1 base and J dropped 3 bases, with 10 bases sitting between them. The CDR3 contains 15 residues. The germline gives CDR1 SSHAT, CDR2 FNYEAQ (reference sequence).

The chain recombines TRBV5-7 with TRBJ1-2, with 9 nucleotides matching TRBD1. TRBV5-7 carries the ORF label, with uncertain function. V trimming: 3 bases; J trimming: 2 bases; junction bases outside the gene matches: 5. The length of the CDR3 is 15 residues. DNA of the CDR3: TGTGCCAGCAGCTGGGACAGGGTCCCCAACTATGGCTACACCTTC. It yields the protein CASSWDRVPNYGYTF.

As DNA, the CDR3 is TGTGCCAGCTCCGGCTCCATCGACAGAATTAATGAAAAACTGTTTTTT. This translates into CASSGSIDRINEKLFF. The chain carries TRBV18 and TRBJ1-4; D is possibly TRBD1 (5 bases). Trimming left V 6 bases short and J 4 bases short, with 18 bases between. Germline V CDR1 and CDR2: KGHSH, LQKENI. This CDR3 comprises 16 residues.

This clone was picked up one time. The chain uses TRBV19 and TRBJ2-1; 9 bases align to TRBD2. Germline V CDR1 and CDR2: LNHDA, SQIVND (reference sequence). Trimming cost V 5 bases and J 9 bases; bases outside gene matches: 8. This CDR3 has 14 residues. CDR3: CASSGGGRAAEQFF. CDR3 nucleotides: TGTGCCAGTAGTGGTGGCGGGAGGGCGGCTGAGCAGTTCTTC.

In regard to this clone: One end of the junction is discordant with germline, which a read error may explain. The rearrangement links TRBV2 to TRBJ1-5; weak D call: TRBD1 (6 bases). The CDR3 has 15 residues. The germline V gene has CDR1 SNHLY and CDR2 FYNNEI. The CDR3 nucleotides are TGTGCCAGCAGCAGGGGCGGTCGAAGCAATCAGCGCCAGCATTTT. Translating gives CASSRGGRSNQRQHF.

The V and J genes are TRBV18 and TRBJ2-2; D is possibly TRBD2 (5 bases). The CDR3 covers 14 residues. Germline V lookup: CDR1 KGHSH, CDR2 LQKENI. Trimming took off 3 bases at V and 2 bases at J, with 7 bases between the two ends. CDR3 DNA: TGTGCCAGCTCACCCGGGATAAACACCGGGGAGCTGTTTTTT. Encoded protein: CASSPGINTGELFF.